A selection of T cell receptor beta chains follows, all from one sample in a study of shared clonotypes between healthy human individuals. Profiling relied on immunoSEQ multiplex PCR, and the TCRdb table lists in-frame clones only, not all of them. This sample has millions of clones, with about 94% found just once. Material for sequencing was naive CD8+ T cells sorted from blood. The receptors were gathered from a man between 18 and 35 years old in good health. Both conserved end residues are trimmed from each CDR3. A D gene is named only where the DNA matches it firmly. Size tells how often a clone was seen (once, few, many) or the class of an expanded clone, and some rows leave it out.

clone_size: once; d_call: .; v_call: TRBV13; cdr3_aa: ASSPSGYEQY
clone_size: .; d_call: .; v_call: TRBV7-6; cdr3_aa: ASSLATLPGANVLT
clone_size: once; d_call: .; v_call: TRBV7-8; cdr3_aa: ASSERAGPNEKLF
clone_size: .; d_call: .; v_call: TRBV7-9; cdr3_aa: ASSSVVGDTEAF
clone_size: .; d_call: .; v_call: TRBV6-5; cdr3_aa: ASSYGPGGETQY
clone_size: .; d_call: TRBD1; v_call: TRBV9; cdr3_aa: ASSPRTGLSTDTQY
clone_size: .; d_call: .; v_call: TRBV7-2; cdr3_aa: ASSLAIGGSGDEQF
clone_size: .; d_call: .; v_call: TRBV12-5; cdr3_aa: ASGLDETWGNTEAF
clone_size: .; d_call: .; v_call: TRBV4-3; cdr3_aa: ASSQDLGGNDPPSVAKNIQY
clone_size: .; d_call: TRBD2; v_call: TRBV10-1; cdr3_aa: ASSEGGRHEQY
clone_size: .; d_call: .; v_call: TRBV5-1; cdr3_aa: ASSLYKGPDGYT
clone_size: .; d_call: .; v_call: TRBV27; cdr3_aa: TSSLVGQAYEQY
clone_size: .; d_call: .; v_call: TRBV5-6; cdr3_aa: ASSSRVYNEQF
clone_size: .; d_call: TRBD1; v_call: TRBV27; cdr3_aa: ASSPLEGEGAYGYT
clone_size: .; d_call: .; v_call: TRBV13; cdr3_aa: ASSLRGPLPRLF
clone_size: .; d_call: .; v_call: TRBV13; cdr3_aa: ASSLYGEGGDKPYEQY
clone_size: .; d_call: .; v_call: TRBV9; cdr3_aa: ASSVDGDTDTQY
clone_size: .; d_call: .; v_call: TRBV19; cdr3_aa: ASSPRRSSIDEQF
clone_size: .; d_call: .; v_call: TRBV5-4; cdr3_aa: ASSSDGENIQY
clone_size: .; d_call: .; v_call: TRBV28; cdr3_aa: ASTYREKGEQY
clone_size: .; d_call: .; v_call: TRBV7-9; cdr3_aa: ASSLEDSNQPQH
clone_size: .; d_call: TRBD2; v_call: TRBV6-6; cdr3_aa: ASSYSELAAYEQY
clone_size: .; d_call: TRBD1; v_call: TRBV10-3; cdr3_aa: AISDRTGAYNEQF
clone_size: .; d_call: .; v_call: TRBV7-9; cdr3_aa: ASSLPDTPYEQY
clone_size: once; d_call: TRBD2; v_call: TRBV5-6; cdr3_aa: ASSHPSGGAMDTQY
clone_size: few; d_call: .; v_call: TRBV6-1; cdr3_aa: ATGAARRLKQY
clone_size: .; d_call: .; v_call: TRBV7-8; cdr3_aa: ASSLAMIGADYEQY
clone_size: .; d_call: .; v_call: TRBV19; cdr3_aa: ASSIGQGAGELF
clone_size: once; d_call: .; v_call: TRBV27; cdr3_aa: ASSFAVEGPPYEQY
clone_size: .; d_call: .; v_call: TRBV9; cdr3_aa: ASSVPVGRANTGELF
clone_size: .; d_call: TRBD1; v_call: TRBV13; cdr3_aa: ASSWWTGGFFTDTQY
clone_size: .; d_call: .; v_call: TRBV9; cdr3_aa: ASSGQTLHT
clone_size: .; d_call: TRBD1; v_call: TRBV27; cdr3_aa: ASSLQDRYYEQY
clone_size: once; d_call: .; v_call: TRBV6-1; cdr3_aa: ACANEQF
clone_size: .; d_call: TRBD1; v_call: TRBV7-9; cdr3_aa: ASSLETGGFYEQY
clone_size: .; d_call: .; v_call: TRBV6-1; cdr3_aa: ASSEARTFPQH
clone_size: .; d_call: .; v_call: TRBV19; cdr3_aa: ASRSPGTEYEQY
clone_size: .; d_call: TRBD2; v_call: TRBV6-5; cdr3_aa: ASSQIAGETQY
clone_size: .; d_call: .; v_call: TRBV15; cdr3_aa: ATSTGGGAQPQH
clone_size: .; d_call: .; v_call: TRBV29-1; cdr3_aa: SVEDAGPILAYNEQF
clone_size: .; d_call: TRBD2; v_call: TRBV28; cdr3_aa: ASSPEAGRDYEQY
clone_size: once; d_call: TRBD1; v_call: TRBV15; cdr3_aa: ATSRRGQGNEQY
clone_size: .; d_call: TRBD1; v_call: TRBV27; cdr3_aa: ASSIFGTGEYEQY
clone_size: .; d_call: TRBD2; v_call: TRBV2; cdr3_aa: ASSQASGRTPRGNIQY
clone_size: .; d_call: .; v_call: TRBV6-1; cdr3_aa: ASSEFGYEQY
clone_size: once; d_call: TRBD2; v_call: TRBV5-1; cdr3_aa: ASSPELAGVMTGGELF
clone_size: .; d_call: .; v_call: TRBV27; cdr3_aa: ASSHTGPLGTDTQY